These 25 T cell receptor beta chains came from one sample sequenced in a study of blood T cells in healthy people across ages. With a J-beta primer mix and a sample-barcoded 5' primer, a second PCR ran 7 to 11 cycles. Each CDR3 protein is one row after TCRdb ran MiXCR on the 5' RACE reads. The data hold roughly 1,800,000 distinct CDR3 sequences, with 49% observed a single time. Material for sequencing was blood. The receptors were gathered from a middle-aged woman in good health.

This sequence joins TRBV27 and TRBJ2-1; no clear D gene. The CDR3 length is 14 residues. The V end lost 1 base, the J end lost 7 bases, and 11 bases lay between the germline ends. CDR1 and CDR2 from the germline V gene are MNHEY and SMNVEV (reference sequence). The DNA for the CDR3 is TGTGCCAGCAGTTTATTCGGGTTCAGGAATGAGCAGTTCTTC. Protein: CASSLFGFRNEQFF.

This chain uses TRBV28 with TRBJ2-5; D unresolved. The CDR3 has 14 residues. The V gene lost 5 bases and the J gene lost 6 bases, with 16 bases spanning the gap. Germline assignment: CDR1 MDHEN and CDR2 SYDVKM. The CDR3, as DNA: TGTGCCAGCAGTCCCCGGACCTCGAGTCAGACCCAGTACTTC. The encoded protein is CASSPRTSSQTQYF.

The chain employs TRBV4-1 and TRBJ2-5, with 12 bases lining up with TRBD1. J gave up 4 bases and V 5 bases, and 8 bases lay outside the gene matches. The length of the CDR3 is 16 residues. The germline V gene has CDR1 MGHRA and CDR2 YSYEKL. The CDR3 DNA sequence: TGCGCCAGCAGCTCGTCCGGGACAGGGGGCGGAGAGACCCAGTACTTC. This encodes CASSSSGTGGGETQYF.

V usage is TRBV3-1 and J usage is TRBJ2-3, with 11 bases lining up with TRBD2. V trimming: 0 bases; J trimming: 2 bases; junction bases outside the gene matches: 10. The CDR3 sequence is 19 residues long. Germline CDR1 LGHDT, CDR2 YNNKEL (reference sequence). CDR3 protein: CASSQDALLAGGFTDTQYF. DNA of the CDR3: TGTGCCAGCAGCCAAGACGCGCTGCTAGCGGGGGGCTTCACAGATACGCAGTATTTT.

In this sample, this clonotype turned up once. The chain is built from TRBV10-3 and TRBJ2-7, with a tentative D call TRBD2 (7 bases). Gene TRBJ2-4 matches the end of the DNA better, so the J call may be wrong. This CDR3 contains 13 residues. Germline V CDR1 and CDR2: ENHRY, SYGVKD. This CDR3 is CAISGRGGGIQYF. The DNA for the CDR3 is TGTGCCATCAGTGGCCGGGGAGGGGGCATTCAGTACTTC.

The chain uses TRBV4-2 and TRBJ1-1; D call uncertain. This CDR3 region has 12 residues. V dropped 7 bases and J dropped 0 bases, with 6 bases sitting between them. Germline V CDR1 and CDR2: LGHNA, YNFKEQ. CDR3 coding DNA: TGTGCCAGCAATAGCGTGAACACTGAAGCTTTCTTT. It codes for CASNSVNTEAFF.

This clonotype turned up a few times. This chain joins TRBV6-2 or TRBV6-3 and TRBJ1-2; D uncertain. Trimming stripped 5 bases from V and 6 bases from J, with 10 bases between. Germline V gene sequence: CDR1 MNHEY, CDR2 SVGEGT. CDR3 length equals 12 residues. CDR3 protein: CASSLVWNGYTF. In nucleotides, the CDR3 is TGTGCCAGCAGTCTAGTATGGAATGGCTACACCTTC.

J is TRBJ2-7 and V is TRBV20-1, with D tentatively TRBD1 or TRBD2 (5 bases each). Germline V gives CDR1 DFQATT, CDR2 SNEGSKA (reference sequence). The CDR3 contains 11 residues. V was clipped by 7 bases and J by 3 bases, with 10 bases between them. The CDR3 region has the DNA TGCAGTGTCCAGGGAGACTACGAGCAGTACTTC. Its translation: CSVQGDYEQYF.

As for this clonotype: Mismatch with germline at one junction end may stem from a read error. The J gene is TRBJ1-6, the V gene TRBV13, with TRBD1 as a possible D gene (5 bases). This CDR3 contains 14 residues. The V gene's germline CDR1 is PRHDT and CDR2 FYEKMQ (reference sequence). Written as DNA, the CDR3 is TGTGCCAGCACCTTACCAGGGACGAATTCACCCCTCCACTTT. Amino acids: CASTLPGTNSPLHF.

The chain joins TRBV4-3 to TRBJ2-1; D gene uncertain. Germline V gene sequence: CDR1 LGHNA, CDR2 YSLEER. V was clipped by 0 bases and J by 4 bases, with 10 bases between them. CDR3 length: 15 residues. The CDR3 loop reads CASSQEARLYNEQFF. The CDR3, as DNA: TGCGCCAGCAGCCAAGAGGCCAGATTATACAATGAGCAGTTCTTC.

CDR3 in amino acids: CSARDPLGHTDTQYF. In nucleotides, the CDR3 is TGCAGTGCTAGAGACCCCCTCGGGCACACAGATACGCAGTATTTT. The chain recombines TRBV20-1 with TRBJ2-3, with D unresolved. The CDR3 contains 15 residues. CDR1 and CDR2 (germline): DFQATT, SNEGSKA (reference sequence). The V end was cut by 0 bases, the J end by 2 bases, with 12 bases between.

Concerning this clonotype itself: A much larger clone differs from this one at a single base, so this may be a read error. J is TRBJ1-1 and V is TRBV7-3; D is ambiguous. There are 14 residues in the CDR3. CDR1 SGHTA and CDR2 FQGTGA come from the germline V gene. V was cut by 5 bases and J by 1 base, with 11 bases left in between. CDR3 coding DNA: TGTGCCAGCAGCCCCGGGTGGGGGAACACTGAAGCTTTCTTT. This codes for CASSPGWGNTEAFF.

The CDR3 here is CASSQLAGVKNEQFF. Here the CDR3 DNA reads TGTGCCAGCAGCCAACTAGCGGGGGTCAAGAATGAGCAGTTCTTC. The chain carries TRBV6-2 or TRBV6-3 and TRBJ2-1; 11 bases match TRBD2. The CDR3 spans 15 residues. Per the germline V gene, CDR1 is MNHEY and CDR2 is SVGEGT. V lost 6 bases and J lost 7; bases outside the gene matches: 8.

The chain links TRBV15 to TRBJ1-2; a possible D gene is TRBD1 (6 bases). With 1 base removed from V and 7 bases from J, the gap between germline ends came to 13 bases. This CDR3 is 14 amino acids long. CDR1 and CDR2 from the germline V gene are LNHNV and YYDKDF (reference sequence). CDR3 in DNA: TGTGCCACCAGCAGAGGAGGGACACGCGGTGGCTACACCTTC. Its translation is CATSRGGTRGGYTF.

The V and J genes are TRBV6-1 and TRBJ2-3; D tentatively fits TRBD1 or TRBD2 (5 bases each). CDR1 and CDR2 from the germline V gene are MNHNS and SASEGT. This CDR3 contains 15 residues. Between the trimmed V and J ends, which lost 5 bases and 3 bases, there was a span of 15 bases. The chain's CDR3 is CASSPGTSKTDTQYF. CDR3 nucleotide sequence: TGTGCCAGCAGTCCCGGGACGAGTAAGACAGATACGCAGTATTTT.

As to this clonotype: A clone one base away is much larger, so this may be a read error. The rearrangement links TRBV7-2 to TRBJ2-5; TRBD1 matches 8 bases. V was clipped by 5 bases and J by 4 bases; unmatched bases: 3. The length of the CDR3 is 13 residues. The germline V gene has CDR1 SGHTA and CDR2 FQGNSA. The DNA for the CDR3 is TGTGCCAGCAGCCGACAGGGGATAGAGACCCAGTACTTC. It is translated as CASSRQGIETQYF. The complete variable domain, with remaining parts taken from reference TRBV7-2 and TRBJ2-5, reads GAGVSQSPSNKVTEKGKDVELRCDPISGHTALYWYRQSLGQGLEFLIYFQGNSAPDKSGLPSDRFSAERTGGSVSTLTIQRTQQEDSAVYLCASSRQGIETQYFGPGTRLLVL.

The chain combines TRBV29-1 with TRBJ1-5, with D tentatively TRBD1 (5 bases). Trimming cost V 3 bases and J 4 bases, with 10 bases left between them. Germline V gene sequence: CDR1 SQVTM, CDR2 ANQGSEA. The length of the CDR3 is 13 residues. In DNA form, the CDR3 reads TGCAGCGTTGACACAGGCAAGAATCAGCCCCAGCATTTT. Translated: CSVDTGKNQPQHF.

Points on this clonotype: A read error may explain this, as a much larger clone is one base away. The CDR3 DNA sequence: TGCAGCGGGGGGACTAGCGCTCGCCAAGAGACCCAGTTCTTC. It translates to CSGGTSARQETQFF. The V call is TRBV29-1, the J call TRBJ2-1; TRBD2 agrees at 10 bases. Per germline, CDR1 SQVTM and CDR2 ANQGSEA. J lost 13 bases, V lost 7 bases, and 16 bases had no gene match. The CDR3 extends over 14 amino acids.

The J gene is TRBJ1-1, the V gene TRBV29-1, with 7 bases identical to TRBD1. Germline V lookup: CDR1 SQVTM, CDR2 ANQGSEA. The CDR3 runs to 14 residues. V gave up 2 bases and J gave up 4 bases; unmatched junction bases: 7. The CDR3, as DNA: TGCAGCGTTGAATTGGGGGCAGGGGGCACTGAAGCTTTCTTT. Protein sequence: CSVELGAGGTEAFF. Full variable domain (outside the CDR3, taken from reference TRBV29-1 and TRBJ1-1): SAVISQKPSRDICQRGTSLTIQCQVDSQVTMMFWYRQQPGQSLTLIATANQGSEATYESGFVIDKFPISRPNLTFSTLTVSNMSPEDSSIYLCSVELGAGGTEAFFGQGTRLTVV.

This clonotype showed up just a few times. The chain has TRBV7-3 and TRBJ2-5, with D perhaps matching TRBD2 (5 bases). V was cut by 2 bases and J by 1 base, with 11 bases left in between. There are 15 residues in the CDR3. Germline CDR1 SGHTA, CDR2 FQGTGA. In nucleotides, the CDR3 is TGTGCCAGCAGCTTAGAGGGCAGACTCCAAGAGACCCAGTACTTC. Its translation is CASSLEGRLQETQYF.

V gene TRBV2 combines with J gene TRBJ2-1, with a possible D match to TRBD2 (5 bases). Trimming removed 6 bases from V and 4 bases from J, with 13 bases in between. Germline CDR1 and CDR2: SNHLY and FYNNEI. This CDR3 spans 14 amino acids. CDR3 bases: TGTGCCAGCAGCTTCCAGTCGGGGTACAATGAGCAGTTCTTC. Translating it yields CASSFQSGYNEQFF.

V and J are TRBV28 and TRBJ2-1; no clear D gene. The J call may be mistaken, given a closer DNA end match to TRBJ2-7. The CDR3 is 13 amino acids. Germline V gives CDR1 MDHEN, CDR2 SYDVKM. In DNA form, the CDR3 reads TGTGCCAGCAGCCTTAAAGTTCCTAATGAGCAGTACTTC. This sequence encodes CASSLKVPNEQYF.

The gene calls are TRBV28 and TRBJ2-5; 10 positions match TRBD2. Germline CDR1 MDHEN, CDR2 SYDVKM. This CDR3 contains 14 residues. J was trimmed by 6 bases and V by 6 bases; bases with no gene match: 7. This CDR3 reads CASRGASGGQTQYF. In DNA, the CDR3 is TGTGCCAGCAGAGGGGCTAGCGGGGGCCAGACCCAGTACTTC. Full variable domain (remainder filled in from reference TRBV28 and TRBJ2-5): DVKVTQSSRYLVKRTGEKVFLECVQDMDHENMFWYRQDPGLGLRLIYFSYDVKMKEKGDIPEGYSVSREKKERFSLILESASTNQTSMYLCASRGASGGQTQYFGPGTRLLVL.

This rearrangement joins TRBV10-2 to TRBJ2-5; 9 nucleotides match TRBD2. This CDR3 is 16 amino acids long. Looked up from germline, CDR1 is WSHSY and CDR2 is SAAADI. V shed 2 bases, J shed 4 bases, and the junction held 8 bases outside the gene matches. The CDR3, as DNA: TGCGCCAGCAGTGAGAGGGGACTAGCTTGGGGAGAGACCCAGTACTTC. Protein sequence: CASSERGLAWGETQYF.

The CDR3 protein is CSVERGGGSYNEQFF. For the CDR3, the DNA is TGCAGCGTGGAAAGGGGGGGGGGCTCCTACAATGAGCAGTTCTTC. This rearrangement joins TRBV29-1 to TRBJ2-1; tentatively, D is TRBD2 (7 bases). Deletions cut 6 bases from V and 0 bases from J, with 15 bases between. This CDR3 comprises 15 residues. The V gene's germline CDR1 is SQVTM and CDR2 ANQGSEA.